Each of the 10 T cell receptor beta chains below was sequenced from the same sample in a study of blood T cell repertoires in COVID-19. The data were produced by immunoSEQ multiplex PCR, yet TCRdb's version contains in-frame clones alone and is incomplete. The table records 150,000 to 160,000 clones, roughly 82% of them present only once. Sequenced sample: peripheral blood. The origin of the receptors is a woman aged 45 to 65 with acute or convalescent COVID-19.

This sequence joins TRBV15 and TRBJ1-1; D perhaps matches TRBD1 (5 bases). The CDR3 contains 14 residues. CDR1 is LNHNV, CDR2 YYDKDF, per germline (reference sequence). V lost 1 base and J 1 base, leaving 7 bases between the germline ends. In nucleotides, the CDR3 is TGTGCCACCAGCAGAGTGGGGCCGAACACTGAAGCTTTCTTT. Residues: CATSRVGPNTEAFF.

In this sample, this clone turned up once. The CDR3 protein is CASSQVPGSFYEQYF. CDR3 sequence (DNA): TGTGCCAGCAGCCAAGTACCCGGGAGCTTCTACGAGCAGTACTTC. This chain uses TRBV3-1 (or the pseudogene TRBV3-2) with TRBJ2-7, with D perhaps matching TRBD2 (6 bases). The CDR3 is 15 amino acids. CDR1 is LGHDT, CDR2 YNNKEL, per germline (reference sequence). V gave up 1 base and J gave up 3 bases, with 13 bases separating them.

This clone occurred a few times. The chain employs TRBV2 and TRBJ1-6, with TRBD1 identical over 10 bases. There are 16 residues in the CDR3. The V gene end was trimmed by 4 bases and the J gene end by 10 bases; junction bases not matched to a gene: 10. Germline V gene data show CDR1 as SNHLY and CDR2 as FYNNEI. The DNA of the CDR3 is TGTGCCAGCAGTGTGTCGGGACAGGGGTTAGGATCACCCCTCCACTTT. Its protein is CASSVSGQGLGSPLHF.

The CDR3, as DNA: TGTGCCAGCAGTTATGCGGGAGGCGAGGACAATGAGCAGTTCTTC. Protein product: CASSYAGGEDNEQFF. The chain recombines TRBV6-2 or TRBV6-3 with TRBJ2-1; 8 nucleotides match TRBD2. The V gene end was trimmed by 3 bases and the J gene end by 5 bases; junction bases not matched to a gene: 6. CDR1 MNHEY and CDR2 SVGEGT come from the germline V gene. This CDR3 comprises 15 residues.

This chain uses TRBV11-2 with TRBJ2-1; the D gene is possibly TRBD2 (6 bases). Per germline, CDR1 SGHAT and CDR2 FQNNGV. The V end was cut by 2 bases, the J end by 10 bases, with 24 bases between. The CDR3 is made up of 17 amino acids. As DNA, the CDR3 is TGTGCCAGCAGCTTATCGTCGTGGAGTAGCGGCATTTACGAGCAGTTCTTC. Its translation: CASSLSSWSSGIYEQFF.

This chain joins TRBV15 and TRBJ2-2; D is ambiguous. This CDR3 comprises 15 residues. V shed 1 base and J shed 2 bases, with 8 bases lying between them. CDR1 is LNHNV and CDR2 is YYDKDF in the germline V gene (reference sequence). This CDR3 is CATSRGGGNTGELFF. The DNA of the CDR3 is TGTGCCACCAGCAGAGGTGGCGGTAACACCGGGGAGCTGTTTTTT.

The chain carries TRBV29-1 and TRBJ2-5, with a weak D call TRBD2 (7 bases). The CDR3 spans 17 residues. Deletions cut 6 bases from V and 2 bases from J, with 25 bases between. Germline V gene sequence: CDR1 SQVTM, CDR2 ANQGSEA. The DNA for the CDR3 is TGCAGCGTCGCCGGGGGGCTCTCTCACCTCTCACAAGAGACCCAGTACTTC. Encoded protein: CSVAGGLSHLSQETQYF.

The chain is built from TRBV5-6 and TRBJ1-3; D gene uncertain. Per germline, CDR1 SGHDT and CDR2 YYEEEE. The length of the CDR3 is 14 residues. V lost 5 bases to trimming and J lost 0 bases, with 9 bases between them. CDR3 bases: TGTGCCAGCAGGGAAAGAGGCTCTGGAAACACCATATATTTT. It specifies CASRERGSGNTIYF.

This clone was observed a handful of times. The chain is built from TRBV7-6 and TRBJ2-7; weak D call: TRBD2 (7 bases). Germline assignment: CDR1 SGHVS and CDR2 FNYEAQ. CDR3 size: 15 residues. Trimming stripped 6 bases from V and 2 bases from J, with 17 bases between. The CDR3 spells CASSSFRGATYEQYF. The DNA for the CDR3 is TGTGCCAGCAGTTCATTCCGGGGGGCAACCTACGAGCAGTACTTC.

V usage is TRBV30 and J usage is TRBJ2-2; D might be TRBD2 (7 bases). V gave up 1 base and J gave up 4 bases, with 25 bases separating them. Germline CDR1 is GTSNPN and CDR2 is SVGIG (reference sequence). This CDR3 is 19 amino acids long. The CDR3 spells CAWSASRSSGGALTGELFF. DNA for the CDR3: TGTGCCTGGAGTGCCTCCCGCTCGTCGGGGGGCGCGCTCACCGGGGAGCTGTTTTTT.